The 25 T cell receptor beta chains given below trace back to one sample, sequenced in a study of cytomegalovirus exposure and HLA in healthy donors. With 60 Vbeta and 13 Jbeta primers, the PCR was carried out. Clones were read by immunoSEQ multiplex PCR, and TCRdb kept only the in-frame ones, dropping some. The repertoire holds around 190,000 clones, with 60% to 80% as singletons. The specimen was PBMCs. All receptors come from a woman in her thirties in good health and CMV-seronegative.

Of note for this clone: One junction end disagrees with the germline gene, perhaps due to a read error. This chain joins TRBV7-9 and TRBJ2-7; TRBD1 is a possible D gene (5 bases). Germline CDR1 reads SEHNR; CDR2 reads FQNEAQ (reference sequence). The CDR3 spans 12 residues. CDR3 sequence reads: CSSSLGRAEQYF. The CDR3 nucleotides read TGTTCCAGCAGCTTAGGCAGGGCCGAGCAGTACTTC.

This chain links TRBV5-4 with TRBJ2-1; 9 nucleotides match TRBD2. Germline trimming cut 0 bases from V and 12 bases from J; bases unmatched to any gene: 10. From germline, CDR1 is SGHNT and CDR2 YYREEE (reference sequence). CDR3 length: 15 amino acids. CDR3 in DNA: TGTGCCAGCAGCTTGGCCGGGACTAGCAGCCAGAGGCAGTTCTTC. The encoded protein is CASSLAGTSSQRQFF.

This clone was observed once. V gene TRBV13 combines with J gene TRBJ1-1, with D possibly TRBD1 on 6 matching bases. CDR1 and CDR2 (germline): PRHDT, FYEKMQ (reference sequence). CDR3 length: 16 residues. V shed 0 bases and J shed 6 bases, with 17 bases lying between them. CDR3 amino acids: CASSLGAGGSLAEAFF. CDR3 DNA sequence: TGTGCCAGCAGCTTAGGCGCTGGGGGCAGCCTCGCTGAAGCTTTCTTT.

The chain carries TRBV29-1 and TRBJ2-1; TRBD2 agrees at 7 bases. This CDR3 is 13 amino acids long. Germline V lookup: CDR1 SQVTM, CDR2 ANQGSEA. The V gene end was trimmed by 5 bases and the J gene end by 10 bases; junction bases not matched to a gene: 11. This chain's CDR3 is CSVRWEGLGEQFF. Written as DNA, the CDR3 is TGCAGCGTTCGGTGGGAGGGCCTCGGAGAGCAGTTCTTC.

CDR3 region: CASSMGPSSYEQYF. CDR3 DNA: TGTGCCAGTAGTATGGGGCCTTCCTCCTACGAGCAGTACTTC. The J gene is TRBJ2-7, the V gene TRBV19, with a tentative D call TRBD1 (5 bases). The ends were cut back, 3 bases at V and 0 bases at J, with 9 bases in the middle. The germline gives CDR1 LNHDA, CDR2 SQIVND (reference sequence). This CDR3 region has 14 residues.

This clone was observed a handful of times. This sequence joins TRBV15 and TRBJ1-5; tentatively, D is TRBD1 (5 bases). V was trimmed by 5 bases and J by 7 bases, leaving 15 bases between them. Per germline, CDR1 LNHNV and CDR2 YYDKDF (reference sequence). CDR3 length: 14 amino acids. The CDR3 loop is CATSPLDTVQPQHF. DNA for the CDR3: TGTGCCACCAGCCCATTGGACACTGTACAGCCCCAGCATTTT.

The gene calls are TRBV5-1 and TRBJ1-4; possible D gene TRBD1, 5 bases. V was cut by 6 bases and J by 6 bases, with 15 bases left in between. The CDR3 totals 14 residues. From germline, CDR1 is SGHRS and CDR2 YFSETQ. The CDR3, as DNA: TGCGCCAGCACGTTCACCCCACAGGATGAAAAACTGTTTTTT. It yields the protein CASTFTPQDEKLFF.

The V and J genes are TRBV5-1 and TRBJ2-7; 8 bases align to TRBD1. CDR1 is SGHRS and CDR2 is YFSETQ in the germline V gene. J was trimmed by 5 bases and V by 7 bases; bases with no gene match: 11. The CDR3 has 14 amino acids. CDR3 nucleotides: TGCGCCAGCGGTACGGGACAGGTAACCGACGAGCAGTACTTC. Translating it yields CASGTGQVTDEQYF. Full variable domain (outside the CDR3, taken from reference TRBV5-1 and TRBJ2-7): KAGVTQTPRYLIKTRGQQVTLSCSPISGHRSVSWYQQTPGQGLQFLFEYFSETQRNKGNFPGRFSGRQFSNSRSEMNVSTLELGDSALYLCASGTGQVTDEQYFGPGTRLTVT.

In this sample, this clone turned up once. V usage is TRBV19 and J usage is TRBJ2-3, with TRBD2 matching over 12 bases. The CDR3 is 20 residues long. Trimming cost V 2 bases and J 0 bases; bases outside gene matches: 12. Germline CDR1 is LNHDA and CDR2 is SQIVND (reference sequence). CDR3 bases: TGTGCCAGTAGTATATCCCCATACCGACTAGCGGGAGAAAGCACAGATACGCAGTATTTT. Its protein product is CASSISPYRLAGESTDTQYF.

This CDR3 reads CASRSGGNTIYF. For the CDR3, the DNA is TGTGCCAGCAGGTCGGGGGGAAACACCATATATTTT. The gene calls are TRBV6-5 and TRBJ1-3; D gene uncertain. V gave up 6 bases and J gave up 4 bases, with 7 bases separating them. This CDR3 contains 12 residues. Germline CDR1 is MNHEY and CDR2 is SVGAGI.

The chain couples TRBV4-1 to TRBJ2-7; D is perhaps TRBD1 (6 bases). The V end lost 6 bases, the J end lost 4 bases, and 16 bases lay between the germline ends. Germline V gene data show CDR1 as MGHRA and CDR2 as YSYEKL. This CDR3 has 14 amino acids. CDR3 in DNA: TGCGCCAGCAGACAAACAGGACAGAAGTACGAGCAGTACTTC. As protein: CASRQTGQKYEQYF.

The J gene is TRBJ2-1, the V gene TRBV18, with D maybe TRBD1 (5 bases). Germline lookup yields CDR1 KGHSH and CDR2 LQKENI. The V end lost 6 bases, the J end lost 3 bases, and 18 bases lay between the germline ends. The length of the CDR3 is 16 residues. Here the CDR3 reads CASSPTGPHGYNEQFF. DNA for the CDR3: TGTGCCAGCTCCCCTACAGGTCCCCACGGCTACAATGAGCAGTTCTTC. Based on the CDR3 plus reference TRBV18 and TRBJ2-1, the full variable domain is NAGVMQNPRHLVRRRGQEARLRCSPMKGHSHVYWYRQLPEEGLKFMVYLQKENIIDESGMPKERFSAEFPKEGPSILRIQQVVRGDSAAYFCASSPTGPHGYNEQFFGPGTRLTVL.

This clone was observed a few times. The germline gene is not matched at one end of the junction; a read error may be the cause. This sample includes further DNA sequences coding for the same CDR3. The chain uses TRBV10-1 and TRBJ1-1, with 7 bases lining up with TRBD1. The CDR3 covers 15 residues. CDR1 and CDR2 from the germline V gene are WNHNN and SYGVQD (reference sequence). The CDR3: CASRDRPGLYTEAFF. CDR3 bases: TGCGCCAGCAGGGACAGGCCAGGCTTGTACACTGAGGCTTTCTTT.

The rearrangement joins TRBV4-2 to TRBJ2-1, with TRBD2 identical over 8 bases. The CDR3 is 18 residues long. V lost 0 bases, J lost 4 bases, and 11 bases stayed unmatched. The germline V gene has CDR1 LGHNA and CDR2 YNFKEQ. The CDR3 sequence is CASSQEPFTGGTYNEQFF. The CDR3 coding sequence is TGTGCCAGCAGCCAAGAACCTTTCACGGGGGGGACTTACAATGAGCAGTTCTTC.

V gene TRBV2 combines with J gene TRBJ1-5; D ambiguous. CDR3 length: 13 residues. Looked up from germline, CDR1 is SNHLY and CDR2 is FYNNEI. Trimming shortened V by 1 base and J by 7 bases, and 8 bases separated the two germline ends. The CDR3 DNA follows: TGTGCCAGCAGTGAAGAGACTTTACAGCCCCAGCATTTT. Amino acids: CASSEETLQPQHF. The variable domain in full, completed from reference TRBV2 and TRBJ1-5, reads EPEVTQTPSHQVTQMGQEVILRCVPISNHLYFYWYRQILGQKVEFLVSFYNNEISEKSEIFDDQFSVERPDGSNFTLKIRSTKLEDSAMYFCASSEETLQPQHFGDGTRLSIL.

This clone has a handful of counts. The chain links TRBV4-1 to TRBJ2-6, with 7 bases fitting TRBD2. The CDR3 is 22 residues long. Germline loops: CDR1 MGHRA, CDR2 YSYEKL. Trimming removed 1 base from V and 0 bases from J; junction bases left unmatched: 18. CDR3 region: CASSQGGRAEWGLASGANVLTF. Here the CDR3 DNA reads TGCGCCAGCAGCCAAGGGGGGAGGGCCGAATGGGGCTTAGCCTCTGGGGCCAACGTCCTGACTTTC.

This chain connects TRBV5-1 to TRBJ2-1; 11 bases agree with TRBD2. In germline, CDR1 is SGHRS, CDR2 YFSETQ. V was clipped by 3 bases and J by 2 bases; unmatched bases: 1. The CDR3 spans 15 residues. Here the CDR3 DNA reads TGCGCCAGCAGCTGGACTAGCGGGCCCTACAATGAGCAGTTCTTC. This codes for CASSWTSGPYNEQFF.

Only a few counts were recorded for this clone. The CDR3 sequence: CASKRGTDTQYF. In DNA, the CDR3 is TGTGCCAGCAAGAGGGGCACAGATACGCAGTATTTT. The chain has TRBV7-9 and TRBJ2-3, with a tentative D call TRBD2 (5 bases). CDR1 SEHNR and CDR2 FQNEAQ come from the germline V gene (reference sequence). CDR3 length: 12 amino acids. V was trimmed by 7 bases and J by 1 base, leaving 6 bases between them. The variable domain in full, completed from reference TRBV7-9 and TRBJ2-3, reads DTGVSQNPRHKITKRGQNVTFRCDPISEHNRLYWYRQTLGQGPEFLTYFQNEAQLEKSRLLSDRFSAERPKGSFSTLEIQRTEQGDSAMYLCASKRGTDTQYFGPGTRLTVL.

The rearrangement uses TRBV5-5 and TRBJ2-1, with D uncertain. Germline loops: CDR1 SGHKS, CDR2 YYEKEE (reference sequence). Trimming took 3 bases from V and 2 from J, leaving 18 bases between them. The CDR3 loop spans 17 amino acids. The CDR3 coding sequence is TGTGCCAGCAGCTGGAAGTTCTCGGTAGCCACCTACAATGAGCAGTTCTTC. Residues: CASSWKFSVATYNEQFF.

This sequence joins TRBV5-1 and TRBJ2-3, with D maybe TRBD2 (7 bases). Germline assignment: CDR1 SGHRS and CDR2 YFSETQ. The V and J ends lost 3 bases and 2 bases respectively, with 19 bases between them. CDR3 size: 17 residues. The CDR3 sequence: CASSSILGGASTDTQYF. The CDR3 DNA sequence: TGCGCCAGCAGCTCCATTTTAGGGGGGGCATCCACAGATACGCAGTATTTT.

V gene TRBV29-1 combines with J gene TRBJ1-1; a weak D match, TRBD1 (5 bases). CDR1 is SQVTM, CDR2 ANQGSEA, per germline. Trimming left V 5 bases short and J 7 bases short, with 8 bases between. The CDR3 totals 10 residues. CDR3 loop: CSVWGSEAFF. CDR3 coding DNA: TGCAGCGTTTGGGGCAGTGAAGCTTTCTTT.

The chain employs TRBV5-1 and TRBJ2-7, with D perhaps TRBD2 (5 bases). Trimming pared 4 bases from V and 7 bases from J, leaving 18 bases between. This CDR3 comprises 14 residues. CDR1 SGHRS and CDR2 YFSETQ come from the germline V gene. The CDR3 protein is CASSLQTAPGEQYF. The CDR3 DNA reads as TGCGCCAGCAGCCTGCAGACCGCCCCGGGGGAGCAGTACTTC.

This chain uses TRBV18 with TRBJ1-6, with D possibly being TRBD1 (5 bases). Germline V CDR1 and CDR2: KGHSH, LQKENI. The length of the CDR3 is 15 residues. Trimming took off 3 bases at V and 7 bases at J, with 13 bases between the two ends. CDR3 coding DNA: TGTGCCAGCTCACCCGCCCGGGGGTTCAATTCACCCCTCCACTTT. Amino acids: CASSPARGFNSPLHF.

This clone has more than one count but fewer than ten. The junction departs from the called germline gene at one end, perhaps through a read error. The chain has TRBV19 and TRBJ1-2, with D hard to call. Germline V CDR1 and CDR2: LNHDA, SQIVND (reference sequence). The CDR3 totals 14 residues. The CDR3 DNA follows: TGTGCCAGTAGTACCGCGGAGTCGAATAGTGGCTACCCCTTC. Translated, it gives CASSTAESNSGYPF.

This chain uses TRBV5-4 with TRBJ1-6; 9 bases map to TRBD1. The V and J ends lost 4 bases and 8 bases, in that order; junction bases with no gene match: 4. CDR1 is SGHNT, CDR2 YYREEE, per germline (reference sequence). The CDR3 has 14 residues. CDR3 region: CASSRTGVYSPLHF. The CDR3 DNA reads TGTGCCAGCAGCAGGACAGGGGTTTATTCACCCCTCCACTTT. Filled out from reference TRBV5-4 and TRBJ1-6, the complete variable domain reads ETGVTQSPTHLIKTRGQQVTLRCSSQSGHNTVSWYQQALGQGPQFIFQYYREEENGRGNFPPRFSGLQFPNYSSELNVNALELDDSALYLCASSRTGVYSPLHFGNGTRLTVT.